The next 30 T cell receptor beta chains were all read from a single sample in a study of T-cell memory formation after mild COVID-19. TCRdb re-called the 5' RACE reads with MiXCR, one entry per CDR3 protein. This sample yields about 400,000 distinct CDR3 sequences, of which less than 25% are seen a single time; around 14% belongs to the top ten. The sample consisted of PBMCs or a T cell subset sorted from them (not recorded which). These receptors were collected from an adult woman who had mild COVID-19 (a few samples of this study predate the infection). Cell type and time point are not known.

The V and J genes are TRBV6-1 and TRBJ2-1; 8 bases are shared with TRBD2. The germline gives CDR1 MNHNS, CDR2 SASEGT. This CDR3 has 13 residues. After removal of 10 bases from V and 6 bases from J, the junction contained 8 bases not matched to a gene. The CDR3 nucleotides read TGTGCCATCCTTAGCGGGGTAGCCAATGAGCAGTTCTTC. Translated: CAILSGVANEQFF.

In its sample, this clonotype was seen a few times. The chain has TRBV5-1 and TRBJ2-1; TRBD2 agrees at 10 bases. This CDR3 has 14 residues. Looked up from germline, CDR1 is SGHRS and CDR2 is YFSETQ. Trimming at V came to 5 bases and at J to 8 bases, leaving 7 bases not matched to a gene. CDR3 protein: CASRSDSGGYEQFF. For the CDR3, the DNA is TGCGCCAGCAGATCAGATAGCGGGGGGTATGAGCAGTTCTTC.

This clonotype was seen only a few times. This chain uses TRBV4-3 with TRBJ1-1; 8 bases line up with TRBD1. The germline V gene has CDR1 LGHNA and CDR2 YSLEER. The CDR3 has 15 amino acids. Unmatched junction bases numbered 8, after V lost 3 bases and J lost 5 bases. Here the CDR3 DNA reads TGCGCCAGCAGCCACGCGGACAGGGAGGCTACTGAAGCTTTCTTT. Amino acid sequence: CASSHADREATEAFF.

The V gene is TRBV28, the J gene TRBJ1-1; 7 bases match TRBD1. The CDR3 has 16 amino acids. V shed 8 bases, J shed 5 bases, and the junction held 17 bases outside the gene matches. Germline loops: CDR1 MDHEN, CDR2 SYDVKM. The CDR3 loop is CASPPPGQHTFTEAFF. The CDR3 DNA is TGTGCCAGCCCCCCTCCGGGACAGCACACATTTACTGAAGCTTTCTTT. The variable domain in full, completed from reference TRBV28 and TRBJ1-1, reads DVKVTQSSRYLVKRTGEKVFLECVQDMDHENMFWYRQDPGLGLRLIYFSYDVKMKEKGDIPEGYSVSREKKERFSLILESASTNQTSMYLCASPPPGQHTFTEAFFGQGTRLTVV.

The gene calls are TRBV29-1 and TRBJ1-2; no definite D call. CDR3 size: 14 residues. Per the germline V gene, CDR1 is SQVTM and CDR2 is ANQGSEA. The V gene lost 4 bases and the J gene lost 2 bases, with 14 bases spanning the gap. The CDR3 coding sequence is TGCAGCGTTGCCTCGGGCGGAACCAACTATGGCTACACCTTC. Translation: CSVASGGTNYGYTF.

This clonotype appeared a few times. This chain uses TRBV6-5 with TRBJ2-7; either TRBD1 or TRBD2 may supply D (5 bases each). The CDR3 is made up of 16 amino acids. V was pared by 0 bases and J by 2 bases, with 14 bases between. CDR1 and CDR2 (germline): MNHEY, SVGAGI. This CDR3 reads CASSYSMFGDAYEQYF. The CDR3 DNA reads as TGTGCCAGCAGTTACTCGATGTTCGGGGACGCCTACGAGCAGTACTTC.

This clonotype came up a few times. V gene TRBV7-3 combines with J gene TRBJ2-3; D call uncertain. The V gene's germline CDR1 is SGHTA and CDR2 FQGTGA. V was shortened by 5 bases and J by 4 bases, with 13 bases between the two germline ends. The CDR3 loop spans 14 amino acids. CDR3 amino acids: CASSQSGWADTQYF. CDR3 bases: TGTGCCAGCAGCCAGAGTGGATGGGCAGATACGCAGTATTTT.

This rearrangement joins TRBV6-5 to TRBJ2-2, with 8 bases identical to TRBD1. The CDR3 loop spans 17 amino acids. The V gene end was trimmed by 6 bases and the J gene end by 3 bases; junction bases not matched to a gene: 12. Germline V CDR1 and CDR2: MNHEY, SVGAGI. The CDR3 region is CASRILQGARDTGELFF. Written as DNA, the CDR3 is TGTGCCAGCAGAATTCTCCAGGGGGCGAGGGACACCGGGGAGCTGTTTTTT.

CDR3 DNA sequence: TGTGCCAGCAGCTTGGGACAGGTTAACTATGGCTACACCTTC. Translated, it gives CASSLGQVNYGYTF. This chain connects TRBV5-6 to TRBJ1-2; weak D call: TRBD1 (6 bases). The CDR3 runs to 14 residues. Germline V CDR1 and CDR2: SGHDT, YYEEEE. The V gene lost 0 bases and the J gene lost 1 base, with 7 bases spanning the gap.

In its sample, this clonotype was seen a few times. In DNA, the CDR3 is TGCGCCAGCAGCTTGGGTGGCGAGTACCAAGAGACCCAGTACTTC. Translation: CASSLGGEYQETQYF. V and J are TRBV5-1 and TRBJ2-5; D is ambiguous. The CDR3 length is 15 residues. Trimming shortened V by 0 bases and J by 0 bases, and 9 bases separated the two germline ends. Germline lookup yields CDR1 SGHRS and CDR2 YFSETQ.

V and J are TRBV4-3 and TRBJ2-5; D unclear. The CDR3 length is 16 residues. Per germline, CDR1 LGHNA and CDR2 YSLEER. Trimming took 0 bases from V and 4 from J, leaving 15 bases between them. The CDR3 coding sequence is TGCGCCAGCAGCCAAGATTGGGCGAGTCGGTCAGAGACCCAGTACTTC. This sequence encodes CASSQDWASRSETQYF.

The chain uses TRBV10-3 and TRBJ2-2; D gene ambiguous. The CDR3 has 11 residues. Germline assignment: CDR1 ENHRY and CDR2 SYGVKD. The germline V and J ends were trimmed by 6 bases and 2 bases, with 1 base remaining between them. The CDR3 DNA sequence: TGTGCCATCAGAAACACCGGGGAGCTGTTTTTT. Translating it yields CAIRNTGELFF.

This clonotype came up a few times. This chain uses TRBV5-5 with TRBJ2-7, with no clear D. CDR1 and CDR2 (germline): SGHKS, YYEKEE (reference sequence). V lost 0 bases to trimming and J lost 0 bases, with 7 bases between them. The CDR3 totals 14 residues. CDR3: CASSLAVISYEQYF. The CDR3 DNA sequence: TGTGCCAGCAGCTTGGCAGTCATCTCCTACGAGCAGTACTTC. Supplemented by reference TRBV5-5 and TRBJ2-7, the full variable domain reads DAGVTQSPTHLIKTRGQQVTLRCSPISGHKSVSWYQQVLGQGPQFIFQYYEKEERGRGNFPDRFSARQFPNYSSELNVNALLLGDSALYLCASSLAVISYEQYFGPGTRLTVT.

This clonotype was observed at least ten times. This CDR3 reads CASSQEYGNLYNEQFF. DNA of the CDR3: TGCGCCAGCAGCCAAGAGTACGGGAATTTATACAATGAGCAGTTCTTC. The chain uses TRBV4-3 and TRBJ2-1; D perhaps matches TRBD2 (5 bases). CDR1 is LGHNA and CDR2 is YSLEER in the germline V gene. V lost 0 bases to trimming and J lost 4 bases, with 13 bases between them. The CDR3 contains 16 residues.

This chain uses TRBV27 with TRBJ1-4; 11 bases fit TRBD1. This CDR3 contains 15 residues. Trimming took 4 bases from V and 8 from J; bases not matched to a gene: 6. Germline assignment: CDR1 MNHEY and CDR2 SMNVEV (reference sequence). CDR3 sequence: CASSSGTGGIEKLFF. In DNA form, the CDR3 reads TGTGCCAGCAGTTCCGGGACAGGGGGTATCGAAAAACTGTTTTTT.

This clonotype was observed a handful of times. The chain links TRBV7-3 to TRBJ2-3, with 16 bases matching TRBD2. CDR1 is SGHTA and CDR2 is FQGTGA in the germline V gene. The junction had 10 bases not matched to a gene; V was cut back by 0 bases and J by 1 base. This CDR3 spans 21 amino acids. The CDR3 reads CASSLTRGLAGGPRGTDTQYF. CDR3 DNA: TGTGCCAGCAGCTTAACGCGGGGACTAGCGGGAGGGCCTCGAGGCACAGATACGCAGTATTTT.

The genes are TRBV5-1 and TRBJ2-7, with a weak D call TRBD1 (5 bases). Trimming removed 2 bases at V and 5 bases at J, with 20 bases between. This CDR3 has 16 amino acids. Germline loops: CDR1 SGHRS, CDR2 YFSETQ. CDR3 nucleotide sequence: TGCGCCAGCAGCTTTAGGCCAGAAAAGGGGTTACACGAGCAGTACTTC. This sequence encodes CASSFRPEKGLHEQYF.

This clonotype was detected a few times. This chain uses TRBV20-1 with TRBJ2-1, with D possibly called TRBD1 or TRBD2 (5 bases each). Trimming took off 5 bases at V and 5 bases at J, with 16 bases between the two ends. Germline V lookup: CDR1 DFQATT, CDR2 SNEGSKA (reference sequence). This CDR3 is built from 14 residues. The CDR3 sequence: CSALVGDRHNEQFF. The CDR3 bases are TGCAGTGCTCTCGTGGGGGACCGACACAATGAGCAGTTCTTC.

This clonotype was detected a few times. The V call is TRBV27, the J call TRBJ1-4; 10 nucleotides match TRBD1. Losses at the gene ends were 6 bases for V and 5 bases for J; bases not matched to a gene: 3. CDR1 is MNHEY and CDR2 is SMNVEV in the germline V gene (reference sequence). CDR3 size: 14 residues. CDR3 sequence: CASRRDRGNEKLFF. DNA of the CDR3: TGTGCCAGCAGACGGGACAGGGGAAATGAAAAACTGTTTTTT. The full variable domain, with the rest looked up from reference TRBV27 and TRBJ1-4, is EAQVTQNPRYLITVTGKKLTVTCSQNMNHEYMSWYRQDPGLGLRQIYYSMNVEVTDKGDVPEGYKVSRKEKRNFPLILESPSPNQTSLYFCASRRDRGNEKLFFGSGTQLSVL.

The chain recombines TRBV6-1 with TRBJ2-7; 7 positions match TRBD1. After removal of 7 bases from V and 3 bases from J, the junction contained 6 bases not matched to a gene. The CDR3 is 13 amino acids. Germline CDR1 and CDR2: MNHNS and SASEGT. CDR3: CASNGAGGYEQYF. CDR3 DNA sequence: TGTGCCAGCAACGGGGCAGGGGGCTACGAGCAGTACTTC.

The chain is built from TRBV30 and TRBJ1-1, with D possibly matching TRBD1 (6 bases). V shed 3 bases and J shed 3 bases, with 11 bases lying between them. The germline V gene encodes CDR1 GTSNPN and CDR2 SVGIG (reference sequence). The CDR3 contains 13 residues. DNA for the CDR3: TGTGCCTGGAGCGGACAGTGGGACACTGAAGCTTTCTTT. It encodes CAWSGQWDTEAFF.

The chain couples TRBV18 to TRBJ2-3; 11 nucleotides line up with TRBD2. CDR3 size: 19 residues. Germline CDR1 and CDR2: KGHSH and LQKENI. The junction had 17 bases not matched to a gene; V was cut back by 5 bases and J by 4 bases. The CDR3 protein is CASSSLRGTSGRGPDTQYF. In DNA form, the CDR3 reads TGTGCCAGCTCATCATTGCGGGGGACTAGCGGCAGAGGTCCAGATACGCAGTATTTT.

V and J are TRBV11-2 and TRBJ2-2; possible D gene TRBD1, 5 bases. CDR1 is SGHAT, CDR2 FQNNGV, per germline. CDR3 length: 17 amino acids. Between the trimmed V and J ends, which lost 3 bases and 7 bases, there was a span of 21 bases. CDR3: CASSFLKRSRDDGELFF. Here the CDR3 DNA reads TGTGCCAGCAGCTTTCTCAAGAGGAGCAGGGATGACGGGGAGCTGTTTTTT. Filled out from reference TRBV11-2 and TRBJ2-2, the complete variable domain reads EAGVAQSPRYKIIEKRQSVAFWCNPISGHATLYWYQQILGQGPKLLIQFQNNGVVDDSQLPKDRFSAERLKGVDSTLKIQPAKLEDSAVYLCASSFLKRSRDDGELFFGEGSRLTVL.

This clonotype was counted at least ten times. This chain uses TRBV12-3 or TRBV12-4 with TRBJ2-3, with D possibly called TRBD1 or TRBD2 (6 bases each). Trimming took 1 base from V and 3 from J, leaving 11 bases between them. CDR3 length equals 15 residues. CDR3 DNA: TGTGCCAGCAGTTTAGAGGGGGGCCGGACAGATACGCAGTATTTT. Translated, it gives CASSLEGGRTDTQYF.

In its sample, this clonotype was seen a few times. This sequence joins TRBV19 and TRBJ1-2; 10 positions match TRBD1. V dropped 4 bases and J dropped 3; count of bases not matched to a gene: 5. There are 15 residues in the CDR3. CDR1 and CDR2 from the germline V gene are LNHDA and SQIVND (reference sequence). CDR3 in DNA: TGTGCCAGTAGTACCCTTGGACAGGGGGACTATGGCTACACCTTC. It encodes CASSTLGQGDYGYTF.

On this clonotype: At one end the junction does not follow the germline gene, possibly because of a read error. This chain links TRBV7-7 with TRBJ2-1; 11 bases map to TRBD2. Germline lookup yields CDR1 SSHAT and CDR2 FNYEAQ (reference sequence). The CDR3 is made up of 15 amino acids. The CDR3 bases are TGTGCTAGCAGCGATACTAGCGGGAGTAACCATGAGCAGTTCTTC. This gives the protein CASSDTSGSNHEQFF.

In its sample, this clonotype was seen a few times. V and J are TRBV20-1 and TRBJ2-7; 9 nucleotides agree with TRBD2. V gave up 5 bases and J gave up 7 bases; unmatched junction bases: 15. The CDR3 contains 15 residues. The V gene's germline CDR1 is DFQATT and CDR2 SNEGSKA (reference sequence). CDR3 protein: CSAPGAGGDFREQYF. CDR3 DNA: TGCAGTGCTCCCGGGGCGGGGGGGGACTTCAGGGAGCAGTACTTC.

This clonotype has only a few counts. This chain joins TRBV4-1 and TRBJ2-1; tentative D call: TRBD2 (6 bases). Germline V lookup: CDR1 MGHRA, CDR2 YSYEKL. V lost 1 base to trimming and J lost 8 bases, with 12 bases between them. The CDR3 has 14 amino acids. CDR3 coding DNA: TGCGCCAGCAGCCAAGGGTGGAGGGTTGATGAGCAGTTCTTC. Its translation: CASSQGWRVDEQFF.

The table lists this clonotype with a few counts. The J gene is TRBJ2-1, the V gene TRBV29-1; either TRBD1 or TRBD2 may supply D (5 bases each). Germline-derived CDR1 and CDR2 are SQVTM and ANQGSEA. The length of the CDR3 is 14 residues. V lost 2 bases, J lost 2 bases, and 10 bases lay in between. The chain's CDR3 is CSVESGDPYNEQFF. The CDR3 DNA follows: TGCAGCGTTGAATCTGGGGACCCCTACAATGAGCAGTTCTTC.

This clonotype was observed a handful of times. The CDR3: CASSELAGADTQYF. The CDR3 coding sequence is TGTGCCAGCAGTGAACTAGCGGGAGCAGATACGCAGTATTTT. V gene TRBV6-1 combines with J gene TRBJ2-3, with 10 bases identical to TRBD2. CDR3 length: 14 amino acids. CDR1 MNHNS and CDR2 SASEGT come from the germline V gene. The V and J ends lost 2 bases and 4 bases, in that order; junction bases with no gene match: 0.